The clone carrying this T cell receptor (beta chain) was seen a single time. Its antigen is as yet unknown. These data originate in a study of shared clonotypes between healthy human individuals. General observations from the study: Rarefaction curves obtained for sorted subsets showed sequencing incomplete despite large depth. Relative to their counterparts shared across all four donors, non-shared clonotypes exhibited diminished generation probabilities. Represented diversity (both genetic and exposure-history) was limited by the small number of donors.

Trimming cost V 0 bases and J 2 bases, with 8 bases left between them. The CDR3 totals 14 residues. Germline V CDR1 and CDR2: GTSNPN, SVGIG (reference sequence). The donors were all Caucasian adults (living in Nashville, Tennessee). The assay was immunoSEQ multiplex PCR, and TCRdb's table has in-frame clones only and misses some. The sample records millions of clones, approximately 95% being singletons. The sequence came from a man in his late teens or twenties in good health. The chain is built from TRBV30 and TRBJ2-4, with D perhaps matching TRBD1 or TRBD2 (5 bases each). Sequencing was performed on naive CD4+ T cells sorted from blood. Subset: CD45RA+ positively selected. The DNA of the CDR3 is TGTGCCTGGAGTGTCCAGGGACCCAAAAACATTCAGTACTTC. It yields the protein CAWSVQGPKNIQYF.